The sequence of this T cell receptor (beta chain) was determined in a study of T-cell reconstitution after alpha-beta-depleted transplantation in children. Using unique molecular identifiers, the investigators prepared the TCRbeta library. TCRdb reanalysed the PCR reads using MiXCR and keeps one entry per CDR3 protein. The sample carries 800,000 to 1,000,000 distinct CDR3 sequences, around 30% recorded once. The CDR3 is made up of 15 amino acids. The V gene end was trimmed by 2 bases and the J gene end by 6 bases; junction bases not matched to a gene: 7. Germline V lookup: CDR1 SQVTM, CDR2 ANQGSEA. This clonotype has only a few counts.

Sequenced material: PBMCs, mostly from graft donor cells, taken 360 days after TCRalphabeta/CD19-depleted stem cell transplant. This chain links TRBV29-1 with TRBJ2-2; 9 nucleotides line up with TRBD2. This receptor was identified in a boy younger than two who had a stem cell transplant for SCID, so the T cells may come from the graft donor. CDR3 sequence: CSVEIGTSWSGELFF. CDR3 DNA sequence: TGCAGCGTTGAAATCGGGACTAGCTGGTCCGGGGAGCTGTTTTTT.